This T cell receptor beta chain derives from a study of T cells in localized non-small cell lung cancer. About this clone: Its cognate antigen is unknown.

Method: immunoSEQ multiplex PCR; TCRdb's copy keeps in-frame clones and lacks some. The repertoire holds tens of thousands of clones, with approximately 84% as singletons. The CDR3 covers 14 residues. V gave up 1 base and J gave up 3 bases, with 9 bases separating them. Germline V gives CDR1 SGHTA, CDR2 FQGTGA. Overall study results and limits: Higher T cell density in the blood was associated with longer overall survival, whereas higher adjacent-lung clonality associated with shorter survival. Uninvolved adjacent lung, not tumor, had the highest T cell clonality. Appearances in adjacent lung were noted for a median roughly 50 of the top 100 tumor clones. Sequence data derive from only one tumor region, so heterogeneity remains possible.

The sample here was peripheral blood, taken before any cancer treatment. This clonotype was sampled from a female donor aged 60 or older with stage I lung adenocarcinoma. V is TRBV7-3 and J is TRBJ1-1; TRBD1 might be the D (5 bases). In DNA, the CDR3 is TGTGCCAGCAGCTTAAACTCAGGGCACACTGAAGCTTTCTTT. This gives the protein CASSLNSGHTEAFF.